This T cell receptor beta chain came from a study of blood T cell repertoires in COVID-19. At the level of the study: Spain, Italy and the United States supplied samples that represented acute and convalescent COVID-19. PBMCs, B-cell-depleted T cells, or T cells provided the cDNA or gDNA that made up the material.

Germline loops: CDR1 LNHDA, CDR2 SQIVND (reference sequence). CDR3 length: 13 residues. V shed 10 bases, J shed 3 bases, and the junction held 5 bases outside the gene matches. Sequencing used immunoSEQ multiplex PCR; TCRdb keeps in-frame clones, though not all of them. Seen here are tens of thousands of clones, almost 85% observed once, and the top ten hold 20% to 25%. The rearrangement links TRBV19 to TRBJ2-1, with 8 bases matching TRBD1. This sequence was found in a human donor in a cohort sampled during active COVID-19. The sequenced sample consisted of peripheral blood. CDR3 sequence reads: CATDRGSYNEQFF. The CDR3 nucleotides read TGTGCCACCGACAGGGGTAGCTACAATGAGCAGTTCTTC.